This TCR beta chain was sequenced for a study of T cell repertoires in cytomegalovirus infection. Study in general: It was the public TCR beta signatures that indicated both CMV infection and matching HLA type. Study-wide points: There were carriers of CMV plus the relevant HLA, and cumulative public TCR beta family frequency identified them.

About this clonotype itself: Its cognate antigen is unknown.

TCRdb itself ran the reads through MiXCR, one entry per CDR3 protein. The sample carries some 940,000 distinct CDR3 sequences, approximately 31% recorded once. This specimen consisted of cultured CD8+ T cells from PBMCs, obtained from culture after CMV antigen stimulation. The sequence was collected from a human donor in good health (CMV status not recorded). Some clones in this sample may be carry-over from other donors' samples.

The CDR3 DNA is TGCAGCGTTGAAGAGGAGGGACCCGGGACCCAGTACTTC. The encoded protein is CSVEEEGPGTQYF. The chain has TRBV29-1 and TRBJ2-5, with a possible D match to TRBD2 (6 bases). Trimming cost V 0 bases and J 7 bases, with 12 bases left between them. Germline V gene sequence: CDR1 SQVTM, CDR2 ANQGSEA. The CDR3 consists of 13 residues.